Listed here are 4 T cell receptor beta chains from one sample, sequenced in a study of cytomegalovirus exposure and HLA in healthy donors listed by TCRdb under 2017. Library preparation employed the immunoSEQ multiplex PCR assay. A mixture of 60 forward primers for TCR Vbeta segments and 13 reverse primers for TCR Jbeta segments was used in the multiplex PCR. TCRdb holds this immuneACCESS table with in-frame rearrangements only. Some clones are missing; in checked studies, unresolved V genes explain under half, and the rest has no known cause. Recorded for this sample are more than 100,000 clones; 65% to 85% of them occurred a single time. The ten largest clones take up approximately 3.8% of the sample. Sequencing was performed on PBMCs. The receptors were gathered from a man aged 50-59 years in good health and CMV-seropositive.

The V and J genes are TRBV10-2 and TRBJ2-3; 15 bases are a match to TRBD2. V trimming: 7 bases; J trimming: 4 bases; junction bases outside the gene matches: 9. Germline CDR1 reads WSHSY; CDR2 reads SAAADI. The CDR3 is 17 residues long. DNA for the CDR3: TGCGCCAGCATGGATTTTAGGACTAGCGGGAGGGCAGATACGCAGTATTTT. This gives the protein CASMDFRTSGRADTQYF.

A word on this clone: Other DNA sequences in the same sample also yield this CDR3. The V gene is TRBV7-9, the J gene TRBJ2-5; the D gene is possibly TRBD2 (6 bases). Germline CDR1 is SEHNR and CDR2 is FQNEAQ (reference sequence). With 10 bases removed from V and 5 bases from J, the gap between germline ends came to 11 bases. This CDR3 is 11 amino acids long. The CDR3 spells CATPRGETQYF. CDR3 bases: TGTGCCACCCCACGGGGGGAGACCCAGTACTTC.

This sequence joins TRBV2 and TRBJ1-2; 8 positions match TRBD1. This CDR3 spans 17 amino acids. Per the germline V gene, CDR1 is SNHLY and CDR2 is FYNNEI. Losses at the gene ends were 2 bases for V and 0 bases for J; bases not matched to a gene: 8. CDR3 coding DNA: TGTGCCAGCAGTGAATTCTTAAGGGACAGGACTAACTATGGCTACACCTTC. Translated, it gives CASSEFLRDRTNYGYTF.

The rearrangement uses TRBV7-2 and TRBJ2-3; TRBD2 matches at 15 bases. The CDR3 covers 17 residues. Trimming removed 4 bases from V and 4 bases from J; junction bases left unmatched: 6. CDR1 and CDR2 (germline): SGHTA, FQGNSA. Here the CDR3 DNA reads TGTGCCAGCAGCTCGGGACTAGCGGGAGGAGGGGCAGATACGCAGTATTTT. Residues: CASSSGLAGGGADTQYF.